The 17 T cell receptor beta chains reported below all come from one sample, sequenced in a study of CD8 T cells in ankylosing spondylitis. MiXCR, applied by TCRdb to the 5' RACE reads, yields one record per CDR3 protein. The repertoire holds around 180,000 distinct CDR3 sequences, with approximately 13% as singletons. The sample taken for sequencing was blood, either unsorted or a sorted T cell fraction (not recorded which). The receptor source for this set is a female donor with ankylosing spondylitis or in good health (not recorded which).

The J gene is TRBJ2-2, the V gene TRBV18; the D call may be TRBD1 or TRBD2 (5 bases each). CDR1 is KGHSH, CDR2 LQKENI, per germline. This CDR3 comprises 15 residues. V was cut by 5 bases and J by 3 bases, with 13 bases left in between. In DNA, the CDR3 is TGTGCCAGCTCAGAGAGGGCACAGGACACCGGGGAGCTGTTTTTT. This sequence encodes CASSERAQDTGELFF.

This clonotype was seen at least ten times. The V gene is TRBV4-2, the J gene TRBJ2-5, with 9 bases that match TRBD2. Germline V gene data show CDR1 as LGHNA and CDR2 as YNFKEQ. Trimming removed 4 bases from V and 5 bases from J; junction bases left unmatched: 5. The CDR3 length is 14 residues. The CDR3 DNA reads TGTGCCAGCAGCCGTAGCGGGAGTGGCGAGACCCAGTACTTC. It is translated as CASSRSGSGETQYF.

This sequence joins TRBV5-1 and TRBJ2-5; 7 positions agree with TRBD1. Germline-derived CDR1 and CDR2 are SGHRS and YFSETQ. V dropped 0 bases and J dropped 0; count of bases not matched to a gene: 5. The CDR3 sequence is 16 residues long. The CDR3 bases are TGCGCCAGCAGCTTGGCGGACAGGCTAGACCAAGAGACCCAGTACTTC. This codes for CASSLADRLDQETQYF.

This clonotype was recorded a few times. The CDR3: CASLDPGGYGYTF. The CDR3 nucleotides read TGCGCCAGCTTGGACCCCGGAGGCTATGGCTACACCTTC. The chain uses TRBV10-2 and TRBJ1-2; D gene ambiguous. Deletions cut 8 bases from V and 4 bases from J, with 14 bases between. Germline V gene lookup returns CDR1 WSHSY and CDR2 SAAADI. The CDR3 totals 13 residues.

This clonotype was detected a few times. The gene calls are TRBV27 and TRBJ1-2; possibly TRBD1 for D (5 bases). Germline CDR1 is MNHEY and CDR2 is SMNVEV (reference sequence). Between the trimmed V and J ends, which lost 5 bases and 7 bases, there was a span of 11 bases. The CDR3 extends over 12 amino acids. The CDR3 loop is CASSPGTRGYTF. The CDR3 nucleotides are TGTGCCAGCAGTCCCGGGACTCGTGGCTACACCTTC.

With regard to this clonotype: This may be a read error: a much more frequent sequence differs by one nucleotide. The chain uses TRBV5-1 and TRBJ2-7, with 9 nucleotides matching TRBD2. Germline V gene lookup returns CDR1 SGHRS and CDR2 YFSETQ. The CDR3 is 17 amino acids. CDR3 region: CTSSLFGVSGSSYEQYF. The CDR3, as DNA: TGCACCAGCAGCCTCTTTGGAGTTAGCGGGAGCTCCTACGAGCAGTACTTC.

V usage is TRBV12-3 or TRBV12-4 and J usage is TRBJ2-3; D possibly corresponds to TRBD1 (6 bases). V lost 7 bases and J lost 2, with 16 bases in between. This CDR3 contains 15 residues. Here the CDR3 reads CASTPGQLFTDTQYF. As DNA, the CDR3 is TGTGCCAGCACCCCCGGACAGTTATTCACAGATACGCAGTATTTT.

This chain joins TRBV5-1 and TRBJ2-5; D is tentatively TRBD1 or TRBD2 (5 bases each). V lost 4 bases, J lost 0 bases, and 13 bases lay in between. This CDR3 is 15 amino acids long. CDR1 SGHRS and CDR2 YFSETQ come from the germline V gene. DNA for the CDR3: TGCGCCAGCAGCCCGGGACGTCGGTACCAAGAGACCCAGTACTTC. It codes for CASSPGRRYQETQYF.

The V call is TRBV5-8, the J call TRBJ2-7; D call uncertain. The germline gives CDR1 SGHTS, CDR2 YDEGEE. V was trimmed by 7 bases and J by 2 bases, leaving 16 bases between them. The CDR3 runs 14 residues. Here the CDR3 reads CASVGRRSTYEQYF. The CDR3 DNA reads TGTGCCAGCGTCGGGCGGCGGAGCACCTACGAGCAGTACTTC.

This clonotype was observed a handful of times. A much more abundant neighbour one base away suggests this may be a read error. The chain joins TRBV5-1 to TRBJ2-7; no firm D call. The CDR3 loop spans 12 amino acids. Trimming cost V 4 bases and J 2 bases, with 7 bases left between them. The germline CDR1 and CDR2 sequences are SGHRS and YFSETQ. The CDR3, as DNA: TGCGCCAGCAGCGCCCAGGCCTACGAGCAGTACTTC. It specifies CASSAQAYEQYF.

Only a few counts were recorded for this clonotype. The chain uses TRBV6-6 and TRBJ2-7, with D perhaps matching TRBD2 (6 bases). The V gene's germline CDR1 is MNHNY and CDR2 SVGAGI (reference sequence). This CDR3 spans 13 amino acids. Trimming stripped 8 bases from V and 5 bases from J, with 16 bases between. The DNA for the CDR3 is TGTGCCAGCTCGGGAGTGGTGGGACACGAGCAGTACTTC. It is translated as CASSGVVGHEQYF.

The sample holds many counts of this clonotype. The chain links TRBV11-2 to TRBJ2-4; TRBD2 is a possible D gene (7 bases). Germline values: CDR1 SGHAT, CDR2 FQNNGV. This CDR3 has 18 amino acids. Between the trimmed V and J ends, which lost 1 base and 0 bases, there was a span of 16 bases. CDR3 loop: CASSLGVGAGQAKNIQYF. The CDR3 DNA sequence: TGTGCCAGCAGCTTAGGGGTTGGAGCGGGACAAGCCAAAAACATTCAGTACTTC.

This clonotype was picked up many times. The chain combines TRBV7-2 with TRBJ1-3; the D gene is possibly TRBD1 (6 bases). This CDR3 has 14 amino acids. The germline CDR1 and CDR2 sequences are SGHTA and FQGNSA. Trimming cost V 5 bases and J 2 bases, with 10 bases left between them. The CDR3 loop is CASSPRTAGNTIYF. The CDR3 bases are TGTGCCAGCAGCCCCAGGACAGCTGGAAACACCATATATTTT. Full variable domain (missing parts from reference TRBV7-2 and TRBJ1-3): GAGVSQSPSNKVTEKGKDVELRCDPISGHTALYWYRQSLGQGLEFLIYFQGNSAPDKSGLPSDRFSAERTGGSVSTLTIQRTQQEDSAVYLCASSPRTAGNTIYFGEGSWLTVV.

In its sample, this clonotype was seen many times. V and J are TRBV7-2 and TRBJ2-3; a possible D gene is TRBD2 (5 bases). Germline V lookup: CDR1 SGHTA, CDR2 FQGNSA. This CDR3 is built from 13 residues. V was clipped by 8 bases and J by 10 bases, with 19 bases between them. CDR3 nucleotide sequence: TGTGCCAGCCGGGGTGTCGGTAGAGGCCCGCAGTATTTT. It translates to CASRGVGRGPQYF. Variable domain in full (rest from reference TRBV7-2 and TRBJ2-3): GAGVSQSPSNKVTEKGKDVELRCDPISGHTALYWYRQSLGQGLEFLIYFQGNSAPDKSGLPSDRFSAERTGGSVSTLTIQRTQQEDSAVYLCASRGVGRGPQYFGPGTRLTVL.

This clonotype was seen only a few times. The chain uses TRBV27 and TRBJ1-2, with 8 bases fitting TRBD1. Germline-derived CDR1 and CDR2 are MNHEY and SMNVEV (reference sequence). The CDR3 runs to 15 residues. The J segment lost 4 bases and the V segment lost 0 bases, leaving 4 bases of the junction unmatched. In DNA, the CDR3 is TGTGCCAGCAGTTTATCTGCAGGGGGCGCCTATGGCTACACCTTC. Protein: CASSLSAGGAYGYTF.

This clonotype appeared many times. The gene calls are TRBV4-3 and TRBJ2-4; perhaps TRBD1 as D (6 bases). CDR3 length equals 15 residues. Germline CDR1 reads LGHNA; CDR2 reads YSLEER. Trimming took 0 bases from V and 11 from J, leaving 17 bases between them. CDR3 bases: TGCGCCAGCAGCCAAGATCCTGGGACATCTAAGGTTCAGTACTTC. Translation: CASSQDPGTSKVQYF.

CDR3 DNA sequence: TGTGCCAGCAGCCGAGCCGGGGAGGGAAATTCACCCCTCCACTTT. This translates into CASSRAGEGNSPLHF. This chain connects TRBV4-2 to TRBJ1-6; D call uncertain. V lost 4 bases and J 7 bases, leaving 14 bases between the germline ends. Germline assignment: CDR1 LGHNA and CDR2 YNFKEQ. This CDR3 is built from 15 residues.